The entry below describes one T cell receptor (beta chain). The data were obtained in a study of blood T cell repertoires in COVID-19. Study-wide background: T cells, B-cell-depleted T cells, or PBMCs provided the cDNA or gDNA that served as material.

In the study's own analysis: Reference gene primer amplification gave estimated nucleated cell counts. Generated by immunoSEQ multiplex PCR, the TCRdb table keeps only in-frame clones and is missing some. For V, J and clone size, that table is used; D and trimming come from the DNA. This table holds a few hundred thousand clones, roughly 88% found once. Seattle-derived patients entered the study during active infection and were followed longitudinally. The germline CDR1 and CDR2 sequences are MNHNY and SVGAGI (reference sequence). The germline V and J ends were trimmed by 10 bases and 1 base, with 11 bases remaining between them. This CDR3 contains 14 residues.

The sample was peripheral blood. The clonotype comes from a woman aged 45-65 years with COVID-19, enrolled during active disease. The chain links TRBV6-6 to TRBJ2-6, with D perhaps matching TRBD1 (6 bases). The CDR3: CAIQGVSGANVLTF. For the CDR3, the DNA is TGTGCCATACAGGGCGTTTCTGGGGCCAACGTCCTGACTTTC.